This T cell receptor (beta chain) was sequenced in a study of T cell responses to AZD1222 COVID-19 vaccine. Study-wide findings and caveats: Regions 160-218 and 743-854 dominated among vaccine-associated CD4 TCRs spanning spike.

V lost 1 base, J lost 1 base, and 16 bases lay in between. Per germline, CDR1 SGHVS and CDR2 FQNEAQ. CDR3 length: 17 amino acids. Assay used: immunoSEQ multiplex PCR; TCRdb lists only in-frame clones, some missing. The sample shows some 110,000 clones, around 89% of them seen only once. This clone was counted once. Its antigen is not known. This chain connects TRBV7-8 to TRBJ1-1; maybe TRBD1 (5 bases). Material: peripheral blood, obtained 28 days after the second AZD1222 dose. The source of this sequence is an adult who received the AZD1222 COVID-19 vaccine. The CDR3 region has the DNA TGTGCCAGCAGCTTAGTCCCAGGGAGACTGGAGAACACTGAAGCTTTCTTT. Protein: CASSLVPGRLENTEAFF.